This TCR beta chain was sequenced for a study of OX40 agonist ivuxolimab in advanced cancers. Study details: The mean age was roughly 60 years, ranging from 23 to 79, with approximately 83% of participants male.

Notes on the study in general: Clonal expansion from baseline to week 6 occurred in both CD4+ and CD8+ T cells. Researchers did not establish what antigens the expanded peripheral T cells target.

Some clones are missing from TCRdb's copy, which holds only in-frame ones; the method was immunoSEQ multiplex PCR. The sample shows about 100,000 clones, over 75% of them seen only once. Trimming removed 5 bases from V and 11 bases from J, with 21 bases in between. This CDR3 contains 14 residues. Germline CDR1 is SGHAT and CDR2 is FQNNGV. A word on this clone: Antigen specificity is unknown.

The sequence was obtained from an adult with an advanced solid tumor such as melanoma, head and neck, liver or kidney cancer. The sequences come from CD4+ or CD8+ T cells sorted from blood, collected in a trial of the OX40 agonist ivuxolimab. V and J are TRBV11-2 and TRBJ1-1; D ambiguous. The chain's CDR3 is CASSRRDVGSGAFF. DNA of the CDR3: TGTGCCAGCAGCCGGCGGGATGTCGGTAGTGGGGCTTTCTTT.